Given below is one TCR beta chain in context. Antigen: not known. The germline V gene encodes CDR1 MNHNY and CDR2 SVGAGI (reference sequence). J lost 4 bases, V lost 7 bases, and 11 bases had no gene match. The CDR3 runs 15 residues. Findings of the study overall: The larger cohort examined one V-J beta rearrangement, not whole repertoires. Tumor Treg TCRs overlapped most with tumor naive CD4+ cells. Tumor memory CD4+ T cell TCR gene usage clustered with blood and lymph node memory CD4+ cells and lymph node naive CD4+ cells.

Full-length variable regions came from constant-region reverse primers plus semi-nested Nested Universal Primer A PCR. TCRdb ran MiXCR on the 5' RACE reads and lists one entry per CDR3 protein. The table includes 50,000 to 65,000 distinct CDR3 sequences, less than 25% detected once. Treg sorting used a CD4+CD25+CD127-/low gate. This chain connects TRBV6-6 to TRBJ1-2, with 8 bases that match TRBD1. Sequencing was done on a sample of tumor-infiltrating Tregs sorted from the breast tumor. This sequence originates from a female donor with breast cancer. The CDR3 bases are TGTGCCAGCACTACGAGAGGACAGGGTAGCTATGGCTACACCTTC. This encodes CASTTRGQGSYGYTF.